This TCR beta chain was observed in a study of radiation and T cells in renal cell carcinoma. Study-wide results and limits: Pretreatment tumor biopsies were lacking, so baseline clonotypes are unknown.

This CDR3 has 13 amino acids. V was pared by 6 bases and J by 4 bases, with 11 bases between. Per germline, CDR1 SGHTA and CDR2 FQGNSA. This sample's time point: blood 4 weeks post-SBRT, at nephrectomy. Treatment: 15 Gy SBRT to primary tumor, nephrectomy 4 weeks later. Nephrectomy followed 15 Gy stereotactic body radiation by 4 weeks. Here immunoSEQ multiplex PCR was the method, and the copy in TCRdb shows in-frame clones only, minus some. The table has some 150,000 clones, around 88% seen once; the top ten hold 17%. Comment on this clone: Its antigen is unidentified.

The V and J genes are TRBV7-2 and TRBJ2-3; D remains unclear. This clonotype was sampled from a woman aged 50 to 60 with renal cell carcinoma. Specimen: blood, collected from a patient whose treatment included radiotherapy and nephrectomy. CDR3 nucleotides: TGTGCCAGCAGTTTACGGGCCTCAGATACGCAGTATTTT. Protein: CASSLRASDTQYF.